This paragraph reports one T cell receptor (beta chain). What it recognizes is unknown. The sample comes from a study of T cells in localized non-small cell lung cancer. Overall study results and limits: Adjacent uninvolved lung tissue had the highest T cell clonality, exceeding tumor. Sequencing was restricted to one tumor region; therefore, heterogeneity remains possible.

The method was immunoSEQ multiplex PCR; TCRdb's version includes in-frame clones alone and lacks a portion of them. The data contain around 2,800 clones, about 23% of them singletons. The TCR comes from a male donor aged 60 or older with stage II lung adenocarcinoma. The input for sequencing was normal lung tissue next to the tumor, taken before any cancer treatment.

CDR3 region: CASSFDTAPYEQYF. In nucleotides, the CDR3 is TGTGCCAGCAGCTTCGATACAGCACCTTACGAGCAGTACTTC. The genes are TRBV7-5 and TRBJ2-7; the table gives TRBD1 as D, unverified against the DNA. TRBV7-5 is recorded as a pseudogene. This CDR3 comprises 14 residues.